This TCR beta chain originates from a study of T cell responses to AZD1222 COVID-19 vaccine. Produced via immunoSEQ multiplex PCR; TCRdb's table is partial and in-frame only. The table includes some 130,000 clones, approximately 90% detected once. Trimming removed 3 bases at V and 2 bases at J, with 6 bases between. CDR1 is SQVTM, CDR2 ANQGSEA, per germline. This CDR3 is built from 12 residues. The specimen comprised peripheral blood, sampled on day 0 of AZD1222 vaccination. V is TRBV29-1 and J is TRBJ2-3; D is unresolved. The TCR comes from an adult in good health. The CDR3 region is CSVDSYTDTQYF. In DNA form, the CDR3 reads TGCAGCGTTGATTCCTACACAGATACGCAGTATTTT.